What follows are 7 T cell receptor beta chains derived from one specimen sequenced in a study of cytomegalovirus exposure and HLA in healthy donors. PCR primers comprised 60 Vbeta and 13 Jbeta primers. Profiling relied on immunoSEQ multiplex PCR, and the TCRdb table lists in-frame clones only, not all of them. This repertoire shows fewer than 150,000 clones, 60% to 85% found once; its top ten account for 6.8%. The specimen sequenced was PBMCs. The receptors stem from a man aged 40-49 years in good health and CMV-seropositive.

The V and J genes are TRBV28 and TRBJ2-7, with D tentatively TRBD1 (6 bases). Germline CDR1 is MDHEN and CDR2 is SYDVKM. The length of the CDR3 is 14 residues. V gave up 5 bases and J gave up 0 bases, with 11 bases separating them. The CDR3 DNA sequence: TGTGCCAGCAGTCACTCGACAGGCTCCTACGAGCAGTACTTC. This translates into CASSHSTGSYEQYF. Based on the CDR3 plus reference TRBV28 and TRBJ2-7, the full variable domain is DVKVTQSSRYLVKRTGEKVFLECVQDMDHENMFWYRQDPGLGLRLIYFSYDVKMKEKGDIPEGYSVSREKKERFSLILESASTNQTSMYLCASSHSTGSYEQYFGPGTRLTVT.

The J gene is TRBJ1-4, the V gene TRBV28, with D hard to call. Germline V lookup: CDR1 MDHEN, CDR2 SYDVKM. V was pared by 2 bases and J by 3 bases, with 10 bases between. The CDR3 spans 15 residues. The chain's CDR3 is CASSLIGEANEKLFF. The CDR3 coding sequence is TGTGCCAGCAGTTTAATCGGGGAGGCTAATGAAAAACTGTTTTTT.

V usage is TRBV7-2 and J usage is TRBJ1-1; D not resolved. The CDR3 runs 13 residues. Trimming left V 6 bases short and J 3 bases short, with 11 bases between. Germline values: CDR1 SGHTA, CDR2 FQGNSA. CDR3 in DNA: TGTGCCAGCAGTCCAGAGGGCGACACTGAAGCTTTCTTT. This gives the protein CASSPEGDTEAFF. The full variable domain, with the rest looked up from reference TRBV7-2 and TRBJ1-1, is GAGVSQSPSNKVTEKGKDVELRCDPISGHTALYWYRQSLGQGLEFLIYFQGNSAPDKSGLPSDRFSAERTGGSVSTLTIQRTQQEDSAVYLCASSPEGDTEAFFGQGTRLTVV.

The chain recombines TRBV19 with TRBJ1-1; no definite D call. V was pared by 5 bases and J by 0 bases, with 10 bases between. Germline assignment: CDR1 LNHDA and CDR2 SQIVND (reference sequence). The CDR3 sequence is 14 residues long. The CDR3 here is CASSPSPLNTEAFF. The CDR3 DNA sequence: TGTGCCAGTAGTCCTAGCCCTTTGAACACTGAAGCTTTCTTT.

V usage is TRBV6-5 and J usage is TRBJ1-1; the D is unclear. The germline V and J ends were trimmed by 4 bases and 4 bases, with 16 bases remaining between them. This CDR3 comprises 15 residues. Germline V CDR1 and CDR2: MNHEY, SVGAGI. The CDR3 nucleotides are TGTGCCAGCAGTTCCTTTTTTCCCCCGGGCACTGAAGCTTTCTTT. Its translation: CASSSFFPPGTEAFF.

This clone appeared once. The chain couples TRBV19 to TRBJ1-5, with D perhaps TRBD1 (5 bases). V lost 3 bases, J lost 10 bases, and 22 bases lay in between. The germline gives CDR1 LNHDA, CDR2 SQIVND (reference sequence). The CDR3 loop spans 16 amino acids. The CDR3 DNA is TGTGCCAGTAGTATTCCAGGGATGAACTCCGTTTCTCCCCAGCATTTT. It yields the protein CASSIPGMNSVSPQHF.

J is TRBJ1-5 and V is TRBV4-1; a possible D gene is TRBD1 (5 bases). Germline values: CDR1 MGHRA, CDR2 YSYEKL. The CDR3 runs 13 residues. The V end was cut by 0 bases, the J end by 8 bases, with 8 bases between. The CDR3 reads CASSQEGPKPQHF. In DNA, the CDR3 is TGCGCCAGCAGCCAAGAGGGGCCCAAGCCCCAGCATTTT.